These T cell receptor beta chains were read from a single sample in a study of blood T cell repertoires in COVID-19. Profiled with immunoSEQ multiplex PCR; TCRdb holds only in-frame clones, not every one. The sample has 60,000 to 75,000 clones; over 75% are singletons. Sequenced input: peripheral blood. All receptors come from a man aged 55 to 70 with acute or convalescent COVID-19. The CDR3 runs from the conserved cysteine through the conserved F or W. A D gene is named only where the DNA matches it firmly. Rows give clone size only sometimes, using once, few, many, or a class for an expanded clone.

j_call clone_size d_call v_call cdr3_aa cdr3_nt
TRBJ1-1 - - TRBV5-8 CASSLGAFSSEAFF TGTGCCAGCAGCTTAGGGGCGTTCAGCTCTGAAGCTTTCTTT
TRBJ2-2 - TRBD2 TRBV6-1 CASSAPLAGLTGELFF TGTGCCAGCAGTGCTCCGCTAGCGGGGCTAACCGGGGAGCTGTTTTTT
TRBJ1-2 - - TRBV4-2 CASSQEQVSNYGYTF TGTGCCAGCAGCCAAGAACAGGTCTCGAACTATGGCTACACCTTC
TRBJ1-2 - - TRBV24-1 CATSQSAGSGGYTF TGTGCCACCAGCCAGTCAGCAGGGTCGGGTGGCTACACCTTC
TRBJ2-3 - - TRBV27 CASSSRPMGHTDTQYF TGTGCCAGCAGTTCCCGACCTATGGGGCACACAGATACGCAGTATTTT
TRBJ1-2 once TRBD1 TRBV7-2 CASSRGQGNYGYTF TGTGCCAGCAGCCGCGGACAGGGCAACTATGGCTACACCTTC
TRBJ2-7 once TRBD1 TRBV6-5 CASSYPSGQGTYEQYF TGTGCCAGCAGTTACCCCTCGGGACAGGGCACCTACGAGCAGTACTTC
TRBJ2-7 - TRBD2 TRBV7-3 CASSLSGAPYEQYF TGTGCCAGCAGCCTCAGCGGGGCCCCCTACGAGCAGTACTTC
TRBJ1-5 - TRBD1 TRBV6-6 CASSYERTGNQPQHF TGTGCCAGCAGTTACGAAAGGACAGGGAATCAGCCCCAGCATTTT
TRBJ2-5 - - TRBV15 CATSGNPSSQETQYF TGTGCCACCAGTGGGAACCCTAGCTCTCAAGAGACCCAGTACTTC
TRBJ2-5 - - TRBV6-2/TRBV6-3 CASSYSADLAQETQYF TGTGCCAGCAGTTACTCCGCGGACCTAGCACAAGAGACCCAGTACTTC
TRBJ2-6 - - TRBV19 CASSSPAGGFSGANVLTF TGTGCCAGTAGCTCCCCGGCAGGGGGGTTCTCTGGGGCCAACGTCCTGACTTTC
TRBJ1-4 - - TRBV5-1 CASSSQPRGSTNEKLFF TGCGCCAGCAGCTCTCAGCCCAGGGGATCAACTAATGAAAAACTGTTTTTT
TRBJ2-7 - TRBD1 TRBV27 CATGTGGWAQYF TGTGCCACCGGGACAGGGGGGTGGGCGCAGTACTTC
TRBJ1-3 - TRBD1 TRBV5-1 CASSLGQGADTIYF TGCGCCAGCAGCTTAGGACAGGGTGCGGACACCATATATTTT
TRBJ2-2 many - TRBV9 CASSSEGRGGTGELFF TGTGCCAGCAGCTCGGAGGGAAGGGGGGGCACCGGGGAGCTGTTTTTT
TRBJ1-1 - - TRBV19 CASSIQGVKTEAFF TGTGCCAGTAGTATTCAGGGTGTCAAGACTGAAGCTTTCTTT
TRBJ1-2 - TRBD1 TRBV4-2 CASSPGTGVYGYTF TGTGCCAGCAGCCCCGGGACAGGGGTCTATGGCTACACCTTC
TRBJ2-5 - TRBD1 TRBV7-3 CASSLMGTGGQETQYF TGTGCCAGCAGCTTAATGGGGACAGGGGGACAAGAGACCCAGTACTTC
TRBJ1-4 - - TRBV7-2 CASSLRGRSATNEKLFF TGTGCCAGCAGCTTACGTGGCAGATCTGCAACTAATGAAAAACTGTTTTTT
TRBJ1-4 - - TRBV15 CATSRDGGGRGWGEKLFF TGTGCCACCAGCAGAGATGGGGGCGGCCGGGGATGGGGTGAAAAACTGTTTTTT
TRBJ1-2 - - TRBV12-3/TRBV12-4 CASRIQGGGGYTF TGTGCCAGCAGAATACAGGGCGGAGGTGGCTACACCTTC
TRBJ2-7 - TRBD2 TRBV7-9 CASSSGTSGDLYEQYF TGTGCCAGCAGCTCGGGGACTAGCGGGGATCTATACGAGCAGTACTTC
TRBJ1-1 - TRBD1 TRBV5-8 CASSLDRGEWTEAFF TGTGCCAGCAGCTTAGACAGGGGGGAATGGACTGAAGCTTTCTTT
TRBJ2-5 - TRBD1 TRBV9 CASSVAVDDRGRIPTQETQYF TGTGCCAGCAGCGTAGCCGTCGATGACAGGGGGCGGATTCCTACACAAGAGACCCAGTACTTC
TRBJ2-1 - - TRBV5-1 CASSPTGGQYNEQFF TGCGCCAGCAGCCCCACTGGCGGACAATACAATGAGCAGTTCTTC
TRBJ1-3 - TRBD1 TRBV27 CASSAGTGVGTGNTIYF TGTGCCAGCAGTGCCGGGACAGGGGTCGGGACGGGAAACACCATATATTTT
TRBJ1-5 - - TRBV19 CASSTMGWGNQPQHF TGTGCCAGTAGTACGATGGGCTGGGGCAATCAGCCCCAGCATTTT
TRBJ1-1 - - TRBV29-1 CSVREGRGNTEAFF TGCAGCGTTCGAGAGGGGAGGGGGAACACTGAAGCTTTCTTT
TRBJ1-2 - - TRBV4-3 CASSLTGPYGYTF TGCGCCAGCAGCTTGACAGGTCCCTATGGCTACACCTTC
TRBJ2-5 - TRBD1 TRBV2 CASVGQGLQETQYF TGTGCCAGCGTCGGACAGGGGCTCCAAGAGACCCAGTACTTC
TRBJ1-1 - - TRBV29-1 CSVRQANTEAFF TGCAGCGTTCGACAAGCCAACACTGAAGCTTTCTTT
TRBJ2-3 - - TRBV7-6 CASANRGTDTQYF TGTGCCAGCGCCAACCGGGGCACAGATACGCAGTATTTT
TRBJ2-1 - - TRBV5-1 CASSQQGRDEQFF TGCGCCAGCAGCCAACAGGGTCGGGATGAGCAGTTCTTC
TRBJ2-3 - - TRBV19 CASSIAGTSTDTQYF TGTGCCAGTAGTATAGCGGGTACTAGCACAGATACGCAGTATTTT
TRBJ1-2 - - TRBV15 CATSRDLRGSYGYTF TGTGCCACCAGCAGAGACCTCAGGGGAAGTTATGGCTACACCTTC
TRBJ2-1 - TRBD1 TRBV20-1 CSASPRGQGPYNEQFF TGCAGTGCTAGTCCTAGGGGACAGGGGCCCTACAATGAGCAGTTCTTC
TRBJ1-1 once TRBD1 TRBV18 CASSPYGQGTLNTEAFF TGTGCCAGCTCACCTTACGGACAGGGGACTTTGAACACTGAAGCTTTCTTT
TRBJ2-7 once TRBD2 TRBV4-3 CASSQVAGGPYEQYF TGCGCCAGCAGCCAAGTAGCGGGGGGGCCGTACGAGCAGTACTTC
TRBJ2-7 - TRBD1 TRBV6-6 CASTPDRGVSYEQYF TGTGCCAGCACCCCGGACAGGGGGGTCTCCTACGAGCAGTACTTC
TRBJ1-1 - - TRBV10-1 CASSELGENTEAFF TGCGCCAGCAGTGAGCTGGGAGAGAACACTGAAGCTTTCTTT
TRBJ2-7 - - TRBV10-1 CASSVDSSKYEQYF TGCGCCAGCAGTGTGGACAGCAGCAAGTACGAGCAGTACTTC
TRBJ2-7 - - TRBV4-3 CASSPQAYTGSYEQYF TGCGCCAGCAGCCCGCAAGCCTACACAGGGTCCTACGAGCAGTACTTC
TRBJ1-3 few TRBD1 TRBV7-9 CASSRPGQGDGNTIYF TGTGCCAGCAGCCGGCCGGGACAGGGGGATGGAAACACCATATATTTT
TRBJ1-5 once TRBD1 TRBV5-6 CASSWGQGAGQPQHF TGTGCCAGCAGCTGGGGACAGGGGGCAGGCCAGCCCCAGCATTTT
TRBJ1-6 - - TRBV6-5 CASMEAISYNSPLHF TGTGCCAGCATGGAGGCCATCTCCTATAATTCACCCCTCCACTTT
TRBJ2-1 - TRBD2 TRBV9 CASSVATGGYNEQFF TGTGCCAGCAGCGTAGCGACGGGGGGTTACAATGAGCAGTTCTTC
TRBJ2-3 - TRBD1 TRBV11-2 CASSVNRQGYGTQYF TGTGCCAGCAGCGTTAACCGACAGGGTTACGGTACGCAGTATTTT
TRBJ2-7 - TRBD2 TRBV3-1/TRBV3-2 CASSPYSGGPYEQYF TGTGCCAGCAGCCCCTACAGCGGGGGTCCCTACGAGCAGTACTTC
TRBJ1-1 once - TRBV19 CASSPGQLNTEAFF TGTGCCAGTAGTCCAGGACAGTTGAACACTGAAGCTTTCTTT
TRBJ1-2 - - TRBV19 CASNQGVGYTF TGTGCCAGTAATCAGGGCGTCGGCTACACCTTC
TRBJ1-5 - TRBD1 TRBV18 CASSPGTGPGNQPQHF TGTGCCAGCTCACCTGGGACAGGCCCAGGGAATCAGCCCCAGCATTTT
TRBJ2-7 - - TRBV30 CAWRPGSYEQYF TGTGCCTGGAGGCCGGGGTCCTACGAGCAGTACTTC